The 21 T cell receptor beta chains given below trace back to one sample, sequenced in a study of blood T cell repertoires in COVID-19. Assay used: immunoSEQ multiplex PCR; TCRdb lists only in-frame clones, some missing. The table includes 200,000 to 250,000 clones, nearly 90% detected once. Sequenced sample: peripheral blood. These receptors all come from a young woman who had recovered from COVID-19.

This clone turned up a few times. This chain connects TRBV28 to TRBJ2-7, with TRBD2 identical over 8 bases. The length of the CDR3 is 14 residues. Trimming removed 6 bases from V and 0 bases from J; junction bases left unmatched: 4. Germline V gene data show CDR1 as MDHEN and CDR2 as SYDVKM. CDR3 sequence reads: CASRLAGLSYEQYF. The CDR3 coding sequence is TGTGCCAGCAGATTAGCGGGACTCTCCTACGAGCAGTACTTC.

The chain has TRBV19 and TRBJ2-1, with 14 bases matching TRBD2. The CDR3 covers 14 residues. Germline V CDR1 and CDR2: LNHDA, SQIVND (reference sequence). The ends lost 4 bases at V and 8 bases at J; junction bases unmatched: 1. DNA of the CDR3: TGTGCCAGTAGTAGGGGACTAGCGGGAGATGAGCAGTTCTTC. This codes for CASSRGLAGDEQFF.

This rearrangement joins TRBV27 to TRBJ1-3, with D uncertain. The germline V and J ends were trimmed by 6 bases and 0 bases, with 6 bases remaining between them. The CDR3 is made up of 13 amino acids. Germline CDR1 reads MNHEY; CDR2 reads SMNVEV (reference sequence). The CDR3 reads CASRLHSGNTIYF. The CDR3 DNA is TGTGCCAGCAGACTCCACTCTGGAAACACCATATATTTT.

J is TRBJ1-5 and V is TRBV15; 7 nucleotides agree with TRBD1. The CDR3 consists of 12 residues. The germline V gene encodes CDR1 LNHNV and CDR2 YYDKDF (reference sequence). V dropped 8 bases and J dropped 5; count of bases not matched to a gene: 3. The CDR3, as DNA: TGTGCCACCGGGCAGGGGGATCAGCCCCAGCATTTT. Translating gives CATGQGDQPQHF. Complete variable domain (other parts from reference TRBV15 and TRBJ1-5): DAMVIQNPRYQVTQFGKPVTLSCSQTLNHNVMYWYQQKSSQAPKLLFHYYDKDFNNEADTPDNFQSRRPNTSFCFLDIRSPGLGDTAMYLCATGQGDQPQHFGDGTRLSIL.

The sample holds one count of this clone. The CDR3 sequence: CASTVAGLGEQYF. The CDR3 region has the DNA TGTGCCAGCACCGTAGCGGGACTGGGAGAGCAGTACTTC. This chain uses TRBV12-3 or TRBV12-4 with TRBJ2-7; TRBD2 aligns across 8 bases. The trim removed 7 bases at V and 7 bases at J, leaving 9 bases unmatched. The CDR3 runs to 13 residues.

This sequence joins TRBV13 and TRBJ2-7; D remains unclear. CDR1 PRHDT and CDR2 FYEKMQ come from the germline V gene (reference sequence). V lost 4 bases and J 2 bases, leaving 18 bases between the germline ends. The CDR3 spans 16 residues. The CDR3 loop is CASSSFGSPRPYEQYF. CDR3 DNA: TGTGCCAGCAGCTCATTCGGTTCTCCCCGCCCCTACGAGCAGTACTTC.

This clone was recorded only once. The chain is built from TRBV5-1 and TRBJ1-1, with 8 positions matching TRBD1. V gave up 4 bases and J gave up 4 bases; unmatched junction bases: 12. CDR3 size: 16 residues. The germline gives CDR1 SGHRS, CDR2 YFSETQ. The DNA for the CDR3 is TGCGCCAGCAGCCCCGAAAAAGTCACAGGGGGCACTGAAGCTTTCTTT. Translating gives CASSPEKVTGGTEAFF.

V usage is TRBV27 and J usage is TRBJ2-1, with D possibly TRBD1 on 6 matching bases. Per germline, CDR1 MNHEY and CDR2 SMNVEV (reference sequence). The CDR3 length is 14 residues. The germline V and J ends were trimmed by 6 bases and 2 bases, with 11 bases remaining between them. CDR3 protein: CASSPGQTYNEQFF. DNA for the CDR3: TGTGCCAGCAGCCCAGGACAGACCTACAATGAGCAGTTCTTC.

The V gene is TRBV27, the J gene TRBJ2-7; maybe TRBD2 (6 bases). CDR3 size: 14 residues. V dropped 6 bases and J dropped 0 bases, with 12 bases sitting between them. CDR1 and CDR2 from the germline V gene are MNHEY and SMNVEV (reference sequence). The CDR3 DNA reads TGTGCCAGCAGCCTGGACTACTTCTCCTACGAGCAGTACTTC. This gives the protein CASSLDYFSYEQYF.

CDR3 sequence reads: CASSTNSQGSLEQYF. The CDR3 DNA is TGTGCCAGCAGCACGAATTCTCAGGGATCTCTGGAGCAGTACTTC. The chain couples TRBV11-1 to TRBJ2-7, with D perhaps TRBD1 (5 bases). The CDR3 length is 15 residues. V lost 5 bases and J 7 bases, leaving 21 bases between the germline ends. The germline CDR1 and CDR2 sequences are SGHAT and FQDESV (reference sequence).

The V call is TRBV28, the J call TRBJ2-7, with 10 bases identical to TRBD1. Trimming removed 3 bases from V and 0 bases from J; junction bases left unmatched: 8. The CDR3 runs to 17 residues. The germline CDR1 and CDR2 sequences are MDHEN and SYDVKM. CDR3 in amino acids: CASSFRAGQGNSYEQYF. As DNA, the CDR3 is TGTGCCAGCAGTTTCCGGGCGGGACAGGGGAACTCCTACGAGCAGTACTTC.

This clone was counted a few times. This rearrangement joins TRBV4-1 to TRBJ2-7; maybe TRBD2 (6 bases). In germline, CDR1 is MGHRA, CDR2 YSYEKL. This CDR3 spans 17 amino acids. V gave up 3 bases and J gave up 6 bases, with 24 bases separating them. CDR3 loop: CASSQGPRELPLFEQYF. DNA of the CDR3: TGCGCCAGCAGCCAGGGCCCGCGGGAATTGCCTCTTTTCGAGCAGTACTTC.

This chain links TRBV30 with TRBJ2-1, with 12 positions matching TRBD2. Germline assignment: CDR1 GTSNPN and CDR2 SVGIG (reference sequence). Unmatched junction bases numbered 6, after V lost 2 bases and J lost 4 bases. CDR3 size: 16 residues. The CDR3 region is CAWSRQTSGRYNEQFF. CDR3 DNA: TGTGCCTGGAGTAGACAGACTAGCGGGAGATACAATGAGCAGTTCTTC.

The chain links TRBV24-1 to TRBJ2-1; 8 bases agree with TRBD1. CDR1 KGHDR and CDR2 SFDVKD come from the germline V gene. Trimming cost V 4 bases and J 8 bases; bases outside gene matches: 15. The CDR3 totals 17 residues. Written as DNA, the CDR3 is TGTGCCACCAGTGACTATCCCGACAGGGGCGCCGGGGATGAGCAGTTCTTC. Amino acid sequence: CATSDYPDRGAGDEQFF.

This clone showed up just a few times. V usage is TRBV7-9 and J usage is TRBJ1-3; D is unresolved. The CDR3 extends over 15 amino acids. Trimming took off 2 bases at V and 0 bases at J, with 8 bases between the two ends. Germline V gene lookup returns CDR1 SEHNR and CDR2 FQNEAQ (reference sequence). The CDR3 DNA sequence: TGTGCCAGCAGCTTATCTTCCTTCTCTGGAAACACCATATATTTT. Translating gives CASSLSSFSGNTIYF.

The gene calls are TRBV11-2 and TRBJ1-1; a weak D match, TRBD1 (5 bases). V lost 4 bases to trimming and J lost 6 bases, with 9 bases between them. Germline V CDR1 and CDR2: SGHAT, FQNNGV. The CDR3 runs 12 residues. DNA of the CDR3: TGTGCCAGCAGCTCCGCGGGACCTGAAGCTTTCTTT. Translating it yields CASSSAGPEAFF.

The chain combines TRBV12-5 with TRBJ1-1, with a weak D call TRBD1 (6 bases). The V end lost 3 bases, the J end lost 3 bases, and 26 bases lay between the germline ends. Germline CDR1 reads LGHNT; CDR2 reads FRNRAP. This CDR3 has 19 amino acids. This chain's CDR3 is CASGFSGVGLGGGHTEAFF. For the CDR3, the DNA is TGTGCTAGTGGTTTTAGTGGAGTGGGGTTGGGCGGGGGCCACACTGAAGCTTTCTTT. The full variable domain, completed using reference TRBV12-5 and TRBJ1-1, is DARVTQTPRHKVTEMGQEVTMRCQPILGHNTVFWYRQTMMQGLELLAYFRNRAPLDDSGMPKDRFSAEMPDATLATLKIQPSEPRDSAVYFCASGFSGVGLGGGHTEAFFGQGTRLTVV.

This chain's CDR3 is CASSRTAVFNSPLHF. The CDR3 nucleotides are TGTGCCAGCAGTCGGACAGCGGTTTTTAATTCACCCCTCCACTTT. The V gene is TRBV6-4, the J gene TRBJ1-6; D is perhaps TRBD1 (6 bases). CDR1 MRHNA and CDR2 SNTAGT come from the germline V gene. V lost 5 bases and J 6 bases, leaving 14 bases between the germline ends. The CDR3 length is 15 residues.

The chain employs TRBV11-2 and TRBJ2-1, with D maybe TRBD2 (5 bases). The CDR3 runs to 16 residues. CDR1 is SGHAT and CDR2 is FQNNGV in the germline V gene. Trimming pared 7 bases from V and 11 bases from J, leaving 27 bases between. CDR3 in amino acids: CASTPRLGWLREKQFF. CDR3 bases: TGTGCCAGCACCCCCCGCCTCGGCTGGCTTAGGGAGAAGCAGTTCTTC.

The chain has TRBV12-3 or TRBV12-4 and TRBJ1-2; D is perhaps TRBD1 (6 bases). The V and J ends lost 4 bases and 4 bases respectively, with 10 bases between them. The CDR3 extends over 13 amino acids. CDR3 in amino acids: CASSYRDFYGYTF. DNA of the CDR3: TGTGCCAGCAGTTACAGGGATTTCTATGGCTACACCTTC.

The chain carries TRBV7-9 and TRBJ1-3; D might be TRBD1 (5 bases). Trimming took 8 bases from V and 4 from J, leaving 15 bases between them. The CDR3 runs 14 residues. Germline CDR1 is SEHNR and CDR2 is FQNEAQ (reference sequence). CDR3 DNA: TGTGCCAGCGACGACAGAAGGTTGGGAAACACCATATATTTT. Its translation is CASDDRRLGNTIYF.